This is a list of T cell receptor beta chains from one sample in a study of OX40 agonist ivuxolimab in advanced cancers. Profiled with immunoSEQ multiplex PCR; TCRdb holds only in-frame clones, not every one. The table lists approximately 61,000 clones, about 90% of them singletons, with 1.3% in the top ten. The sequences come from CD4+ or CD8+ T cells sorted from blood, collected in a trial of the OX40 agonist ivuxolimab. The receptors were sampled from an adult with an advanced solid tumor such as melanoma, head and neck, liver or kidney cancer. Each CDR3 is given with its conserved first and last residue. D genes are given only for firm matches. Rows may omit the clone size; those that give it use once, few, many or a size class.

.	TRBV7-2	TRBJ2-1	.	TGTGCCAGCAGCTTAGGGGGCCAGGGTCGCCTCAATGAGCAGTTCTTC	CASSLGGQGRLNEQFF
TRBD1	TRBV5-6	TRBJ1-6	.	TGTGCCAGCAGCTCCGGGACAGTCGGTTCACCCCTCCACTTT	CASSSGTVGSPLHF
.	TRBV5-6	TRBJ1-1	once	TGTGCCAGCAGCTATTGGGACTTCACTGAAGCTTTCTTT	CASSYWDFTEAFF
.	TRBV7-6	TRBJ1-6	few	TGTGCCAGCAGCGTGAACAGGGATTCCCTCCACTTT	CASSVNRDSLHF
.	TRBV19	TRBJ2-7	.	TGTGCCAGTAGTATAGGCAGAGCCTACGAGCAGTACTTC	CASSIGRAYEQYF
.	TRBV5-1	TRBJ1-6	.	TGCGCCAGCAGCTCGACCGGGACCGCTCCCTCCTATAATTCACCCCTCCACTTT	CASSSTGTAPSYNSPLHF
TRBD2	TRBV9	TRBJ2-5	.	TGTGCCAGCAGCGCGGGACTAGCAGAAGAGACCCAGTACTTC	CASSAGLAEETQYF
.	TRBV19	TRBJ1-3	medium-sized	TGTGCCAGTAGTCCCAACCGGGACTTCTCTGGAAACACCATATATTTT	CASSPNRDFSGNTIYF
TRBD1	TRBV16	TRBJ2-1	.	TGTGCCAGCAGCCAATCCGGACAGGGGAACTACAATGAGCAGTTCTTC	CASSQSGQGNYNEQFF
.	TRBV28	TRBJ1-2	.	TGTGCCAGCAGGAAGGGACGGCTCTATGGCTACACCTTC	CASRKGRLYGYTF
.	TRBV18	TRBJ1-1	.	TGTGCCAGCTCAACCTCGTCTATTGAAGCTTTCTTT	CASSTSSIEAFF
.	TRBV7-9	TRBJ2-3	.	TGTGCCAGCAGCTTCGAGCGTTCGCAGTATTTT	CASSFERSQYF
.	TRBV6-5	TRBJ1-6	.	TGTGCCAGCAGTGGACGGGGAATGTATAATTCACCCCTCCACTTT	CASSGRGMYNSPLHF
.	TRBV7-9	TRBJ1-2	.	TGTGCCAGCAGCCTGATCGGAGGACCCTATGGCTACACCTTC	CASSLIGGPYGYTF
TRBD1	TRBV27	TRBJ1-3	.	TGTGCCAGCAGTACGACAGGGCCAGGAAACACCATATATTTT	CASSTTGPGNTIYF
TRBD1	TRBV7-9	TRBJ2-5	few	TGTGCCAGCGGGCGGGGACAGGGGAATCAAGAGACCCAGTACTTC	CASGRGQGNQETQYF
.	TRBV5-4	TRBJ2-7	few	TGTGCCAGCAGCCCGGGGTCAGGGTTCCCCTACGAGCAGTACTTC	CASSPGSGFPYEQYF
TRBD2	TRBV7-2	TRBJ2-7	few	TGTGCCAGCAGCTTAGATTTCCCCTTGGGCTTGGGGGGGGAGCAGTACTTC	CASSLDFPLGLGGEQYF
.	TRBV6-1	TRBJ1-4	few	TGTGCCAGCAGTGACCCGAATGAAAAACTGTTTTTT	CASSDPNEKLFF
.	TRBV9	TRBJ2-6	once	TGTGCCAGCACCCCGCAGTCTGGGGCCAACGTCCTGACTTTC	CASTPQSGANVLTF
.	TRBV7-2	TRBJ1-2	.	TGTGCCAGCAGCACCTCGGCATTCTATGGCTACACCTTC	CASSTSAFYGYTF
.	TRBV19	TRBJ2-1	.	TGTGCCAGTAGTACCTCGGGGCCCCCCTACAATGAGCAGTTCTTC	CASSTSGPPYNEQFF
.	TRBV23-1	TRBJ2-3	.	TGCGCCAGCAGTCATCCAACGGACCTCCCCGATACGCAGTATTTT	CASSHPTDLPDTQYF
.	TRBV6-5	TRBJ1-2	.	TGTGCCAGTTGCGGGGGAACTAACTATGGCTACACCTTC	CASCGGTNYGYTF
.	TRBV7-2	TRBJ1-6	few	TGTGCCAGCAGCTTAGGGATGGGAAGACCGTTGGGGAATTCACCCCTCCACTTT	CASSLGMGRPLGNSPLHF
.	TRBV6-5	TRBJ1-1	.	TGTGCCAGCAGTTCTTACGACAGACCGAACACTGAAGCTTTCTTT	CASSSYDRPNTEAFF
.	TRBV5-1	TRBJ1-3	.	TGCGCCAGCAGCGAGAGGTTCGGCTCTGGAAACACCATATATTTT	CASSERFGSGNTIYF
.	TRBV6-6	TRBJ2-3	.	TGTGCCAGCAGTCCAAGGGACTTCACAGATACGCAGTATTTT	CASSPRDFTDTQYF
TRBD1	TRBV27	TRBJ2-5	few	TGTGCCAGCAGTTTATCGGTTGGGACAGGTGGGGAGACCCAGTACTTC	CASSLSVGTGGETQYF
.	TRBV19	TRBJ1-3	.	TGTGCCAGGACCAAGCCAGGAGGGAGCTCTGGAAACACCATATATTTT	CARTKPGGSSGNTIYF
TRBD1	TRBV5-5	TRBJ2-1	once	TGTGCCAGCAGCTTCCGGACAGGCATATACAATGAGCAGTTCTTC	CASSFRTGIYNEQFF
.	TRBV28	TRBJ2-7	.	TGTGCCAGCAGTCAGGGAGGACAGGCCTTGAGGTACTTC	CASSQGGQALRYF